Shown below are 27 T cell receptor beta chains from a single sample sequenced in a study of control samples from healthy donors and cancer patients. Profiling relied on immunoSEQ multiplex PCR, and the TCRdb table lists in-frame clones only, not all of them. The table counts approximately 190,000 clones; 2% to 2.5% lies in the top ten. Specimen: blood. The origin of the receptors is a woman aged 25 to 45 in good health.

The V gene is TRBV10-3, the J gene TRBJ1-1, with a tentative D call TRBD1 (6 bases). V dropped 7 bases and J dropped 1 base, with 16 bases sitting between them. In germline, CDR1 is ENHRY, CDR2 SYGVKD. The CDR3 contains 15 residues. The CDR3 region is CAITEEGGENTEAFF. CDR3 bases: TGTGCCATCACCGAGGAGGGGGGCGAGAACACTGAAGCTTTCTTT.

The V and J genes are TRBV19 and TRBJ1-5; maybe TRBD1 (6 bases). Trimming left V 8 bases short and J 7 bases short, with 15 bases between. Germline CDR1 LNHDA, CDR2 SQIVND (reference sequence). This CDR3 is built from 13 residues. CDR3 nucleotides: TGTGCCAGTGCCCGAGGGGGACCCCAGCCCCAGCATTTT. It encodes CASARGGPQPQHF.

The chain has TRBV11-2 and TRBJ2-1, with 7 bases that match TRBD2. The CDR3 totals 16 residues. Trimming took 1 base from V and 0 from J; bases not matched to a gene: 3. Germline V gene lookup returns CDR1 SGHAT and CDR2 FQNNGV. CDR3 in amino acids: CASSLVGEGSYNEQFF. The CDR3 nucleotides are TGTGCCAGCAGCTTAGTAGGGGAGGGCTCCTACAATGAGCAGTTCTTC.

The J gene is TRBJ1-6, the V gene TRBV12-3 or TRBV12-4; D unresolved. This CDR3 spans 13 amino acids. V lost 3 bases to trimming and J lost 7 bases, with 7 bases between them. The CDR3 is CASSLQTNSPLHF. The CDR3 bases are TGTGCCAGCAGTTTGCAAACCAATTCACCCCTCCACTTT.

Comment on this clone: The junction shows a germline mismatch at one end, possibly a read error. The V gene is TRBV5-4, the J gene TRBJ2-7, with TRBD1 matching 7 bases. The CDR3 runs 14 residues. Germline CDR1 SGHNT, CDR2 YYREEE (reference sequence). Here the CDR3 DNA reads TGTGCCAGCAGCTTGGAGGGGGCATCCTTCGAGCAGTACTTC. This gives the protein CASSLEGASFEQYF.

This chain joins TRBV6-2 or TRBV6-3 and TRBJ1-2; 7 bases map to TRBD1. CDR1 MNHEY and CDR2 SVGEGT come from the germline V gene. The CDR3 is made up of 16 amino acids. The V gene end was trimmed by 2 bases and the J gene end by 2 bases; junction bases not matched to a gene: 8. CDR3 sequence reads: CASSYRHGTVNYGYTF. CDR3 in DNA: TGTGCCAGCAGTTACCGTCATGGGACAGTAAACTATGGCTACACCTTC.

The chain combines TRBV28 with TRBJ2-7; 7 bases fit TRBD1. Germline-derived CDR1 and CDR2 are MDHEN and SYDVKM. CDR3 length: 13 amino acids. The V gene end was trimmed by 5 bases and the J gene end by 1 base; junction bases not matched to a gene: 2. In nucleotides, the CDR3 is TGTGCCAGCAGTCGACAGGGATCCTACGAGCAGTACTTC. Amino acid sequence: CASSRQGSYEQYF.

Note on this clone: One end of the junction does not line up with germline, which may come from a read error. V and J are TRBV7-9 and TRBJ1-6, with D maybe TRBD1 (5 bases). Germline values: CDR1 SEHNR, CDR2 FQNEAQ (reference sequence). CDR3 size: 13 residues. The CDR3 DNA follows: TGTGCCAGCAGCTTAGGGCCCCCGGACACCGTTACCTTT. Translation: CASSLGPPDTVTF.

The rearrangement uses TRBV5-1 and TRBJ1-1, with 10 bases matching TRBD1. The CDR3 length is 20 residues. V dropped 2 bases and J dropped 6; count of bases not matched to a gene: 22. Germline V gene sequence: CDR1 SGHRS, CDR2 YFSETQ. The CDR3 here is CASSFLSGPGGTGVKAEAFF. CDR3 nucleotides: TGCGCCAGCAGCTTTTTATCAGGCCCCGGTGGGACAGGGGTGAAAGCTGAAGCTTTCTTT. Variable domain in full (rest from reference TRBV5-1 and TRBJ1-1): KAGVTQTPRYLIKTRGQQVTLSCSPISGHRSVSWYQQTPGQGLQFLFEYFSETQRNKGNFPGRFSGRQFSNSRSEMNVSTLELGDSALYLCASSFLSGPGGTGVKAEAFFGQGTRLTVV.

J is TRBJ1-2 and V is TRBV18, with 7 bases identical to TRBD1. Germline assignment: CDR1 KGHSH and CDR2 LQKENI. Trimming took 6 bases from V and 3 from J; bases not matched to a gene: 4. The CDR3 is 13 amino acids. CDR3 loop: CASSPDRDYGYTF. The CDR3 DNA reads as TGTGCCAGCTCGCCCGACAGGGACTATGGCTACACCTTC.

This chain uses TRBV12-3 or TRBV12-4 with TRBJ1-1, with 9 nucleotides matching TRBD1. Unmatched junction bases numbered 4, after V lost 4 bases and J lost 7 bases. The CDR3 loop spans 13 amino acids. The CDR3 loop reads CASSWDRENEAFF. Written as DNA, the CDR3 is TGTGCCAGCAGTTGGGACAGGGAAAATGAAGCTTTCTTT.

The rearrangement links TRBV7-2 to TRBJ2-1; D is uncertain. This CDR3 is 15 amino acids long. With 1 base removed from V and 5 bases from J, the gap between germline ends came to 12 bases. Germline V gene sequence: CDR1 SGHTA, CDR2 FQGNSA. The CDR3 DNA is TGTGCCAGCAGCTTAGATTGGGCTCGGGACAATGAGCAGTTCTTC. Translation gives CASSLDWARDNEQFF.

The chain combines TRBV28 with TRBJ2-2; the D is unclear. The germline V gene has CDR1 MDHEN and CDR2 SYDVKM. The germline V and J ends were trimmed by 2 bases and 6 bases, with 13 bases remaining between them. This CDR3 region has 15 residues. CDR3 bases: TGTGCCAGCAGTTTAATGGTAGTTTATGCCGGGGAGCTGTTTTTT. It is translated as CASSLMVVYAGELFF.

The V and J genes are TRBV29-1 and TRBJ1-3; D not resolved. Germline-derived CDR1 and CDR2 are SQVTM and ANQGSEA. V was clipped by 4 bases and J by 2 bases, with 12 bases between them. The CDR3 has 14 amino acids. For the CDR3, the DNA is TGCAGCGTTGCCAGGCAGGCAACTGGAAACACCATATATTTT. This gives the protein CSVARQATGNTIYF.

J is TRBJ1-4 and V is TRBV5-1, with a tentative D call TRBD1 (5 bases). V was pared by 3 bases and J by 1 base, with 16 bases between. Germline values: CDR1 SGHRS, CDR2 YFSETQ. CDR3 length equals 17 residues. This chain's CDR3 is CASSSGTAGRTNEKLFF. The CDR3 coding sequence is TGCGCCAGCAGCTCAGGGACGGCCGGTCGAACTAATGAAAAACTGTTTTTT.

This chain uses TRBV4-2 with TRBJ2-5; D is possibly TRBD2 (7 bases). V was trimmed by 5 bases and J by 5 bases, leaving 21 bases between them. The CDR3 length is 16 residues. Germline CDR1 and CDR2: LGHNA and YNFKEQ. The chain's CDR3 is CASSATGGRPDETQYF. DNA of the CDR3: TGTGCCAGCAGCGCGACGGGGGGCCGGCCGGATGAGACCCAGTACTTC.

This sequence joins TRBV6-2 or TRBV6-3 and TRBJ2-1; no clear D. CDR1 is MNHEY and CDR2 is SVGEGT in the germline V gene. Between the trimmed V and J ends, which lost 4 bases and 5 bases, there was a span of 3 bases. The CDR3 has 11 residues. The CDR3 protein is CASSLNNEQFF. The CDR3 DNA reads TGTGCCAGCAGTTTAAACAATGAGCAGTTCTTC.

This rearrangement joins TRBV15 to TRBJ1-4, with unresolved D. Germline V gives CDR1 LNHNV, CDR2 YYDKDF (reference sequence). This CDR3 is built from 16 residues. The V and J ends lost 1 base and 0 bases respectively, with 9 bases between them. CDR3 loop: CATSRAQRATNEKLFF. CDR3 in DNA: TGTGCCACCAGCAGAGCCCAGAGGGCAACTAATGAAAAACTGTTTTTT.

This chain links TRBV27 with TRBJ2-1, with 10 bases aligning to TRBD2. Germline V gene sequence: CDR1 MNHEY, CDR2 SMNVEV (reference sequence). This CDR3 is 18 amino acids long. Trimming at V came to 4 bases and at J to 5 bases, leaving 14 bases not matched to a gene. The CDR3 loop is CASSWRTRVAGGNNEQFF. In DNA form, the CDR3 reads TGTGCCAGCAGTTGGCGGACACGGGTAGCGGGGGGAAACAATGAGCAGTTCTTC.

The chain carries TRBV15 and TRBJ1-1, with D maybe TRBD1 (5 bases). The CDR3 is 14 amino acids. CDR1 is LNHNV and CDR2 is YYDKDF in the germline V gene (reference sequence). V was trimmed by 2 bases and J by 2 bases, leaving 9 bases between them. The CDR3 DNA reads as TGTGCCACCAGCAGAATGACAGTTAACACTGAAGCTTTCTTT. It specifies CATSRMTVNTEAFF.

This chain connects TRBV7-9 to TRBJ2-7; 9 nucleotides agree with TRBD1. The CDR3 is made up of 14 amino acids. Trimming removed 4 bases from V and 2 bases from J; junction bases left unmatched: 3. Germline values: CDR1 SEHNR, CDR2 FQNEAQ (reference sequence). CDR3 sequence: CASSSRTGAYEQYF. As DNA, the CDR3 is TGTGCCAGCAGCTCCCGGACAGGGGCCTACGAGCAGTACTTC.

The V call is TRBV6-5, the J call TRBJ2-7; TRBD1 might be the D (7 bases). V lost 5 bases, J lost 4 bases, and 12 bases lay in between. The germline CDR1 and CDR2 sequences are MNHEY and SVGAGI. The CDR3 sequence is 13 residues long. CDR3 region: CASSRGTAYEQYF. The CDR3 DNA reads TGTGCCAGCAGTCGCGGGACAGCTTACGAGCAGTACTTC.

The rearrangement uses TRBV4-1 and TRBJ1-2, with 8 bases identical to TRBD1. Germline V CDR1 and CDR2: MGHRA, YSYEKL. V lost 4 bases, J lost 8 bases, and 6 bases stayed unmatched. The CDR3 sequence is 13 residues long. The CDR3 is CASSLQGAEGYTF. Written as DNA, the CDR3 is TGCGCCAGCAGCCTCCAGGGGGCTGAAGGCTACACCTTC.

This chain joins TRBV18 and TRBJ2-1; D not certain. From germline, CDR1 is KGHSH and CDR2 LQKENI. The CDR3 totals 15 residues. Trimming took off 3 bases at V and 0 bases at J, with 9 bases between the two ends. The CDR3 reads CASSPSRSSYNEQFF. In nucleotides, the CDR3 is TGTGCCAGCTCACCGTCGAGAAGCTCCTACAATGAGCAGTTCTTC.

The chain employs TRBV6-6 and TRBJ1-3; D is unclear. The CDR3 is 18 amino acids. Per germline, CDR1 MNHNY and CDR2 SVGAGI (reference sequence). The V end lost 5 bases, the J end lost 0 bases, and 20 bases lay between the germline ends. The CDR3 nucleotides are TGTGCCAGCAGTCTAGTCCCCATGTGGCCCTTCTCTGGAAACACCATATATTTT. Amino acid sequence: CASSLVPMWPFSGNTIYF.

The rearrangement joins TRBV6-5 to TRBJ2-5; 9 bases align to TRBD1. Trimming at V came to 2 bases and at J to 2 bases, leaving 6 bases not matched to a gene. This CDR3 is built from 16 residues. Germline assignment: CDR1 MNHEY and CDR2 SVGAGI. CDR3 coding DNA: TGTGCCAGCAGTTACAACTTTGGGACAGGGCAAGAGACCCAGTACTTC. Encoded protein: CASSYNFGTGQETQYF.

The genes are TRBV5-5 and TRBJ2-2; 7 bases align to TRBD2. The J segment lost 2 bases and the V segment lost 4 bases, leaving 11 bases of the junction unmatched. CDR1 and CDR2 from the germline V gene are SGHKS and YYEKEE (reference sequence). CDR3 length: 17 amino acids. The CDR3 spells CASSLIAGRTNTGELFF. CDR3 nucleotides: TGTGCCAGCAGCCTCATAGCGGGCCGAACCAACACCGGGGAGCTGTTTTTT.